This entry features one T cell receptor (beta chain) sequence. Its antigen is unknown. This specimen belongs to a study of shared clonotypes between healthy human individuals. Study information: Ranging from 18 to 49 in age, donors were a couple of women and three men. Findings and caveats of the study: Among the subsets, naive ones generally showed larger estimated richness than memory ones.

Germline assignment: CDR1 LGHNT and CDR2 FRNRAP. V shed 7 bases and J shed 2 bases, with 16 bases lying between them. The CDR3 contains 15 residues. This table comes from immunoSEQ multiplex PCR, and its TCRdb copy is limited to in-frame clones, with some not included. The profile shows more than 2,000,000 clones, around 94% of them singletons. The V call is TRBV12-5, the J call TRBJ2-3; tentatively, D is TRBD2 (6 bases). The TCR comes from a man aged 18 to 30 in good health. Sequencing was carried out using naive CD4+ T cells sorted from blood. The subset is: CD45RA+ positively selected. This CDR3 is CASVGGGPATDTQYF. Here the CDR3 DNA reads TGTGCTAGTGTCGGGGGAGGACCGGCCACAGATACGCAGTATTTT.